This TCR beta chain was documented in a study of CD8 T cells in ankylosing spondylitis. As regards this clonotype: Its matching antigen is unknown.

There are 14 residues in the CDR3. V lost 3 bases and J 6 bases, leaving 18 bases between the germline ends. Germline CDR1 and CDR2: DFQATT and SNEGSKA (reference sequence). The authors made TCR beta libraries by quantitative 5'-RACE with molecular barcodes. TCRdb re-analysed the 5' RACE reads in MiXCR, keeping a single row per CDR3 protein. The profile shows 700,000 to 1,000,000 distinct CDR3 sequences, about 12% of them singletons. Broader study findings: Significant enrichment of disease-linked clones was reported in matched ankylosing spondylitis synovial fluid. Researchers report that disease-linked clones proved CD8+ and relatively rare in peripheral blood. Characteristic, it appeared, of ankylosing spondylitis blood was a TCR beta motif of about eight highly homologous variants.

The V and J genes are TRBV20-1 and TRBJ2-7; tentatively, D is TRBD2 (6 bases). Sequencing used blood, either unsorted or a sorted T cell fraction (not recorded which). The sequence was obtained from a male donor with ankylosing spondylitis. The CDR3 sequence is CSARGSGVVFEQYF. The CDR3 region has the DNA TGCAGTGCTAGGGGGTCGGGAGTTGTGTTCGAGCAGTACTTC.